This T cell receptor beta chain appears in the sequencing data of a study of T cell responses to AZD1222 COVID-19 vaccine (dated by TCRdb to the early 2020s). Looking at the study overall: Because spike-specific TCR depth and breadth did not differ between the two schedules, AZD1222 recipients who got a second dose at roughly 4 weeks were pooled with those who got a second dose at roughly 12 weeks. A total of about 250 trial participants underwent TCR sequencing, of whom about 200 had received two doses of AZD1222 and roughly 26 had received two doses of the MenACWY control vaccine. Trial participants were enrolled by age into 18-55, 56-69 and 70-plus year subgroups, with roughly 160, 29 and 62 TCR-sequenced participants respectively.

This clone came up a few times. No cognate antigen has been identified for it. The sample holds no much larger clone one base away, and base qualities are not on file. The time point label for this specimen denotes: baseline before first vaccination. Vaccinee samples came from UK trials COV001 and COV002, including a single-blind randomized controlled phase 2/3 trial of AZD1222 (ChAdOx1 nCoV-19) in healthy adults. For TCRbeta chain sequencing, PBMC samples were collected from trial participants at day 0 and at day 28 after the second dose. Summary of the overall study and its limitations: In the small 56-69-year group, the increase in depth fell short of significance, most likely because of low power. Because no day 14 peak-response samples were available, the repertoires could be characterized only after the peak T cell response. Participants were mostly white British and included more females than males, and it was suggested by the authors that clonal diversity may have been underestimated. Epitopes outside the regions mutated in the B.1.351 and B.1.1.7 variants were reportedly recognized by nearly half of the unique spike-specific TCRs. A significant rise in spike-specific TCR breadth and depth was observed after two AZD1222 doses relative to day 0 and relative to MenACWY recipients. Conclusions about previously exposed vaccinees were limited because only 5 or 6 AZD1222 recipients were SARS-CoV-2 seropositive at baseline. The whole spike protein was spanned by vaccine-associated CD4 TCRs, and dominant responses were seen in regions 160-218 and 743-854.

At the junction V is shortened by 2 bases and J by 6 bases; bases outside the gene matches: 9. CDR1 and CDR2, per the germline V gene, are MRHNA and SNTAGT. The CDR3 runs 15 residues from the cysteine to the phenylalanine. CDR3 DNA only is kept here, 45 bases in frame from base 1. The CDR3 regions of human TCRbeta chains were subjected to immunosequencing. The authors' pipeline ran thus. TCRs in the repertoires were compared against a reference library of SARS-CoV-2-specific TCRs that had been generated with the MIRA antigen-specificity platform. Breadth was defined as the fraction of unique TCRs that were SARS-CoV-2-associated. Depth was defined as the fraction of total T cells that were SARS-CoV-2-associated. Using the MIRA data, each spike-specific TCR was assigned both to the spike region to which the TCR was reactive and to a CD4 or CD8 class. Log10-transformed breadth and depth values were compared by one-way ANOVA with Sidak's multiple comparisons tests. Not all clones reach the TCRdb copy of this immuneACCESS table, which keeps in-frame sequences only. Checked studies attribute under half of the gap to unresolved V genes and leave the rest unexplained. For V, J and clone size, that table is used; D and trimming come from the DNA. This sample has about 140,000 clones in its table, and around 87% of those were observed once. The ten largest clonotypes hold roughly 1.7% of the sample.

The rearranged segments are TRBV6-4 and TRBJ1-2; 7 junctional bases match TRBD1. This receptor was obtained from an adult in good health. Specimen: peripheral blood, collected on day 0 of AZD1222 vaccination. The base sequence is TGTGCCAGCAGTGACCCGGAACAGGGGTCGGATGGCTACACCTTC. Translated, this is CASSDPEQGSDGYTF.